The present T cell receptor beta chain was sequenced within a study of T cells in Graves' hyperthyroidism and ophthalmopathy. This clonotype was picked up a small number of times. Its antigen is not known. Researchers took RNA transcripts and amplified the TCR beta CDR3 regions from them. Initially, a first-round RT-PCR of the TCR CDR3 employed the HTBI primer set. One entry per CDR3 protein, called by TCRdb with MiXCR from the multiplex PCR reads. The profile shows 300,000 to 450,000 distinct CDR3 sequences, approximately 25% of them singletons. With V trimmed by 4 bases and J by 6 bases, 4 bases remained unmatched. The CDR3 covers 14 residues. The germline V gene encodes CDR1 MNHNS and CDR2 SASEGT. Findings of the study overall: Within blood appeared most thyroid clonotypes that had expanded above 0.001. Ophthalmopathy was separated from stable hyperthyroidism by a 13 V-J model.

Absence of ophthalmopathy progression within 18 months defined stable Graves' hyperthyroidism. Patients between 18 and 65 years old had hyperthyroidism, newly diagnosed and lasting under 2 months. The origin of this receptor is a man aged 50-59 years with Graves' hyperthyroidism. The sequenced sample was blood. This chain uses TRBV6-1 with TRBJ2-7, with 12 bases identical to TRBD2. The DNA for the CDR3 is TGTGCCAGCAGTGGACTAGCGGGAGAAAGCGAGCAGTACTTC. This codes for CASSGLAGESEQYF.